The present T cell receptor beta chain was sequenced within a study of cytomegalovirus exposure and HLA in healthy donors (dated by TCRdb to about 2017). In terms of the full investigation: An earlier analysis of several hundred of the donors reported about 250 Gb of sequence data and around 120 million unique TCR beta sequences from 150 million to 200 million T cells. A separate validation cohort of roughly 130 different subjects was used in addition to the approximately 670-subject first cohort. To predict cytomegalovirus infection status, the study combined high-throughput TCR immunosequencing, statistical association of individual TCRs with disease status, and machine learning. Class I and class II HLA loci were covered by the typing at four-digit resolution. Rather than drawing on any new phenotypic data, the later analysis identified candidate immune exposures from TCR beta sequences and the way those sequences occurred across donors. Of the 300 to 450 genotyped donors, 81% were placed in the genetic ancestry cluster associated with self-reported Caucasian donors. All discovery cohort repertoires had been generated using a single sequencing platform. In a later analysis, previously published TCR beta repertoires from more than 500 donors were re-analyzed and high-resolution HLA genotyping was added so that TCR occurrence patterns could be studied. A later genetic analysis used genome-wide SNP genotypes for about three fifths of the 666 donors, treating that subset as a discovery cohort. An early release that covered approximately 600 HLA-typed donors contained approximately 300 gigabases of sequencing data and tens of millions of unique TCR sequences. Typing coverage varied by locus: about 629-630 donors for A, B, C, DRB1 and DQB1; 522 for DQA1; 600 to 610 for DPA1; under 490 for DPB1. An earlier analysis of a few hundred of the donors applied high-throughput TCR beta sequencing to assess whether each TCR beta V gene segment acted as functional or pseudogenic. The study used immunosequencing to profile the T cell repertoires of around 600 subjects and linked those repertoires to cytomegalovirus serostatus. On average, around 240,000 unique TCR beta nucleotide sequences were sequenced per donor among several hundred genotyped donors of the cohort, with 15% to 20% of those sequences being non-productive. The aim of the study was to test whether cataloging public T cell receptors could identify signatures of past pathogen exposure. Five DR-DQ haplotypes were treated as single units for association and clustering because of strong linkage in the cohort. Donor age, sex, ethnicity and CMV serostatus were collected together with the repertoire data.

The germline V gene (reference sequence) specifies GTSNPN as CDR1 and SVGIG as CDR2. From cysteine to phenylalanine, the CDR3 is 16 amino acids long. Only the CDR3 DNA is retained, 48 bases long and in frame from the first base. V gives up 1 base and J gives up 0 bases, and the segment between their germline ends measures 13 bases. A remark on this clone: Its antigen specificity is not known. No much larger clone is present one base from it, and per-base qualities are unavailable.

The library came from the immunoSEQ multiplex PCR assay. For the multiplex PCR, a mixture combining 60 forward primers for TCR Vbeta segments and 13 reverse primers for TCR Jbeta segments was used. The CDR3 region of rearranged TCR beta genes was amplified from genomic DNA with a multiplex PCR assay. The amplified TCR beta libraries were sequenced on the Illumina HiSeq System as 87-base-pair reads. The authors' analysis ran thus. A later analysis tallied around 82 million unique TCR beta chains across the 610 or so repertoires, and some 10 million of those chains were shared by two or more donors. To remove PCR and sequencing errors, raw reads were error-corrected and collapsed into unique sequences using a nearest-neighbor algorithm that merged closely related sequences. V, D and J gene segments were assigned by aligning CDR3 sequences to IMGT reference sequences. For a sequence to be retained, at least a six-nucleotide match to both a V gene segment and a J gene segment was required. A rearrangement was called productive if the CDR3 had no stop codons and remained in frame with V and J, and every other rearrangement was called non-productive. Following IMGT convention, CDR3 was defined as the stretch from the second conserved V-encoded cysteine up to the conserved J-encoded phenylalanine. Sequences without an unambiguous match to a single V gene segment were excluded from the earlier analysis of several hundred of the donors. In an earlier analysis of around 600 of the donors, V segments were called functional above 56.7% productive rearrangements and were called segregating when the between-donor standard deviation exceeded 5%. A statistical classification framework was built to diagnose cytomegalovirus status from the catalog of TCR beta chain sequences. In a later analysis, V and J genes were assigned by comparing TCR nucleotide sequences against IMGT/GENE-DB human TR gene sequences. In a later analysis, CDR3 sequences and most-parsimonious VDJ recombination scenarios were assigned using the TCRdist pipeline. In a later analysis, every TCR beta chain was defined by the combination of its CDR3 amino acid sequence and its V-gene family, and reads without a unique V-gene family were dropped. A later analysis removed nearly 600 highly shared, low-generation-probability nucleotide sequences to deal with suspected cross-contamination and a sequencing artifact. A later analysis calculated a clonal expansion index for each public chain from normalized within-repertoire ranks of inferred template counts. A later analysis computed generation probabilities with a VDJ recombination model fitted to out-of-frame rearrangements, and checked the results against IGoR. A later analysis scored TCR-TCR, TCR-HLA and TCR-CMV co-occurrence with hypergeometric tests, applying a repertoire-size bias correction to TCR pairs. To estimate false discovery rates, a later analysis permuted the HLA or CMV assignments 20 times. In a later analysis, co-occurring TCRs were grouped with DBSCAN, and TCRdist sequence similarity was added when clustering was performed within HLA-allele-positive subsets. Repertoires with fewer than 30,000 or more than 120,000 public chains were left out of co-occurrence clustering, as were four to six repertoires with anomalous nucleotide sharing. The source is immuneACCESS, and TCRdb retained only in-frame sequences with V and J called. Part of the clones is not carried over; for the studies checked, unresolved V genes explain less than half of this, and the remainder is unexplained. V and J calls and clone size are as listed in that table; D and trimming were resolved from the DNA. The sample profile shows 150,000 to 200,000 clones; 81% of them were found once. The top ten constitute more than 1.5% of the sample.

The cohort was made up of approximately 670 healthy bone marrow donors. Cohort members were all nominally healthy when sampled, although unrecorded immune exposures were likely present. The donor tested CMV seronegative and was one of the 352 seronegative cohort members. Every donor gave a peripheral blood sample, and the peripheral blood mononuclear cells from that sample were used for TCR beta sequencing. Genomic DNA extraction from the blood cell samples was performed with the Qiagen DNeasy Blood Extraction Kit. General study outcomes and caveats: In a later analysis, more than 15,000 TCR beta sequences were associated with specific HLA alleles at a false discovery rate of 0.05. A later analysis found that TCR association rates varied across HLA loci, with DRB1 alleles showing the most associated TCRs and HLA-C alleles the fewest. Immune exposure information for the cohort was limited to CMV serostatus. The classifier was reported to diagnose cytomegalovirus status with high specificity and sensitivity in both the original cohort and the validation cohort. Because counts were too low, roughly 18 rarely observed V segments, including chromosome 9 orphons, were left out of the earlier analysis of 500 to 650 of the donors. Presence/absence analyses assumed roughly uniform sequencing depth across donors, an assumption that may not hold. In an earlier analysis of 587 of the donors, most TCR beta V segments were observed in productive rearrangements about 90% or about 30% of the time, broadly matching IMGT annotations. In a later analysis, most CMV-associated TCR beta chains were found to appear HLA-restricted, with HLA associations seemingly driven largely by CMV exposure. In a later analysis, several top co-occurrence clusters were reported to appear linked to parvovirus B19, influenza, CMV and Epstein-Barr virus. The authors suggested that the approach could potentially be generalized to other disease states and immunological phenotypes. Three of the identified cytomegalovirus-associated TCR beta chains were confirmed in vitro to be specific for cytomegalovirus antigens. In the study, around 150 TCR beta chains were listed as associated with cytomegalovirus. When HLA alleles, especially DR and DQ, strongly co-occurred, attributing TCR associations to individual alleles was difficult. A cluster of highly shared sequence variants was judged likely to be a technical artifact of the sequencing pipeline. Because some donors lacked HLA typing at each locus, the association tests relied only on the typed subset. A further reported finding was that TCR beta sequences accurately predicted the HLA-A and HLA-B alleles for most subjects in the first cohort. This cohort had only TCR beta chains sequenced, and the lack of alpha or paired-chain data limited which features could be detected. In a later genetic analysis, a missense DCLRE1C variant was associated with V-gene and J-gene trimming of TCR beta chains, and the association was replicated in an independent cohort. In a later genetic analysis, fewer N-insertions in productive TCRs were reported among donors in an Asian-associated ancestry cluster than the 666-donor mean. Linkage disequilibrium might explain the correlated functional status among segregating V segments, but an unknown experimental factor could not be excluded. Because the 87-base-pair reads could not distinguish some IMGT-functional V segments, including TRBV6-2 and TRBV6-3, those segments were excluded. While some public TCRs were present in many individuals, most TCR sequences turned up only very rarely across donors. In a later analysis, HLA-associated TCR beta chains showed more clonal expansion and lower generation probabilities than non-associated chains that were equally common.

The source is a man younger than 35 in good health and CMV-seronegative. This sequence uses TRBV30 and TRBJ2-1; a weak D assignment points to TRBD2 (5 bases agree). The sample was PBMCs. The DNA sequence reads TGTGCCTGGAGTGGGATAGGGAGTCACTCCTACAATGAGCAGTTCTTC. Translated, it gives CAWSGIGSHSYNEQFF.